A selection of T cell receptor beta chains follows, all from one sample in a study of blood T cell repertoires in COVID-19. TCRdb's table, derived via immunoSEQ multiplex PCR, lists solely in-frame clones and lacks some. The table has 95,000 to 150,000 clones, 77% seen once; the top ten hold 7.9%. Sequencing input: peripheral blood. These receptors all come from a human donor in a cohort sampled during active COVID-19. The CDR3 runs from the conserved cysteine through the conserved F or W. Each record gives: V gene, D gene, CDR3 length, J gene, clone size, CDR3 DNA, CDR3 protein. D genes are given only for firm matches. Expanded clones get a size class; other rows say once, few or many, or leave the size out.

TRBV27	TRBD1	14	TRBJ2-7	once	TGTGCCAGCAGTTTATCACAGGGGATAGCCGAGCAGTACTTC	CASSLSQGIAEQYF
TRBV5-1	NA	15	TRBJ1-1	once	TGCGCCAGCAGCCCAGGTGAGGGATGGGGTAGTGAAGCTTTCTTT	CASSPGEGWGSEAFF
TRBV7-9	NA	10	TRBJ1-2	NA	TGTGCCAGCAGCACATATGGCTACACCTTC	CASSTYGYTF
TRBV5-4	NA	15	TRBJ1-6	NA	TGTGCCAGCAGCTTGACACAAAATATTAATTCACCCCTCCACTTT	CASSLTQNINSPLHF
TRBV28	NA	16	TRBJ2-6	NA	TGTGCCAGCAGTTTTTCGGGAGTACCTGGGGCCAACGTCCTGACTTTC	CASSFSGVPGANVLTF
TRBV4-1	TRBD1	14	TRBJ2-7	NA	TGCGCCAGCAGCCAAGGGACAGGGCTGGGCGAGCAGTACTTC	CASSQGTGLGEQYF
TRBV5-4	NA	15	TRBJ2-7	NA	TGTGCCAGCAGCTTGGCGGCAGGGCGGTCCTACGAGCAGTACTTC	CASSLAAGRSYEQYF
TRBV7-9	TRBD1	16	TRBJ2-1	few	TGTGCCAGCAGCCCCAGCCAGGGGGCATCCTACAATGAGCAGTTCTTC	CASSPSQGASYNEQFF
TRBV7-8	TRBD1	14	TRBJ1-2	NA	TGTGCCAGCAGCTTTGCCACAGGGGGTGGTAACTACACCTTC	CASSFATGGGNYTF
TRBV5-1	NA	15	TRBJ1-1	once	TGCGCCAGCAGCCCTAACGACAGACGGAACACTGAAGCTTTCTTT	CASSPNDRRNTEAFF
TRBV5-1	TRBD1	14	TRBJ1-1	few	TGCGCCAGCAGCTTGGCCTCAGGGGGCACTGAAGCTTTCTTT	CASSLASGGTEAFF
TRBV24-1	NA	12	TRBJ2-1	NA	TGTGCCACCAGTGATGGAGCCGGAGAGCAGTTCTTC	CATSDGAGEQFF
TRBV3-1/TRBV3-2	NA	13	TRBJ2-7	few	TGTGCCAGCAGCCAACCGAGCTCCTACGAGCAGTACTTC	CASSQPSSYEQYF
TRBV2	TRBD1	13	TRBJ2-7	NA	TGTGCCAGCAGTCCAACAGGGGCCTACGAGCAGTACTTC	CASSPTGAYEQYF
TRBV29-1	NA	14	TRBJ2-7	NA	TGCAGCGTAGTTACTGGACAGTGGCCCTACGAGCAGTACTTC	CSVVTGQWPYEQYF
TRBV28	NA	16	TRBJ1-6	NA	TGTGCCAGCAGGGAACAGGAATATCGTCCAAATTCACCCCTCCACTTT	CASREQEYRPNSPLHF
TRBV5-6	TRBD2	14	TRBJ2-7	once	TGTGCCAGCAGCATTAGCGGGAGTGGCGCCGAGCAGTACTTC	CASSISGSGAEQYF
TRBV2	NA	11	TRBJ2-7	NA	TGTGCCAGCAGTTCCGCCTACGAGCAGTACTTC	CASSSAYEQYF
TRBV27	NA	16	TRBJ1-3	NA	TGTGCCAGCAGCCCCCGGGGGGGTTTTTCGGGAAACACCATATATTTT	CASSPRGGFSGNTIYF
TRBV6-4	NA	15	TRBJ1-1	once	TGTGCCAGCAGCCCACGGGCCGCGGGGAACACTGAAGCTTTCTTT	CASSPRAAGNTEAFF
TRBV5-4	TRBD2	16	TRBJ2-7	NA	TGTGCCAGCAGCTTGGATCGGCGGGAGGGCTCCTACGAGCAGTACTTC	CASSLDRREGSYEQYF
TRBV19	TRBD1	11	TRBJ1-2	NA	TGTGCCAGTAGTCCCGGACAGGGACGGATCTTC	CASSPGQGRIF
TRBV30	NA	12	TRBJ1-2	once	TGTGCCTGGAGTGGGGAGGGACGTTCCTACACCTTC	CAWSGEGRSYTF
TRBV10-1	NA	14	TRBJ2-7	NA	TGCGCCAGCAGTACCGACTTATTCTCCTACGAGCAGTACTTC	CASSTDLFSYEQYF
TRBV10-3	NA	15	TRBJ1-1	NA	TGTGCCATCAGCCTAGGGGGGGCGTTGGACACTGAAGCTTTCTTT	CAISLGGALDTEAFF
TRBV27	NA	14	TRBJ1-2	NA	TGTGCCAGCAGTCCCGGGGGCGCGGGAGTTGGCTACACCTTC	CASSPGGAGVGYTF
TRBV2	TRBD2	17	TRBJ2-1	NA	TGTGCCAGCAGTGGCGGGAACGGGAGGGCACGGGGGTATGAGCAGTTCTTC	CASSGGNGRARGYEQFF
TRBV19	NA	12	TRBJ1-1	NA	TGTGCCAGTAGTCCCGGGGGTACTGAAGCTTTCTTT	CASSPGGTEAFF
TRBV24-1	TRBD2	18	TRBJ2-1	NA	TGTGCCACCAGTGATTCCGTAGCAAGCGGGATTCGCTACAATGAGCAGTTCTTC	CATSDSVASGIRYNEQFF
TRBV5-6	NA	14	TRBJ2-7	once	TGTGCCAGCAGCCAGGGCCTGAAGGGCTACGAGCAGTACTTC	CASSQGLKGYEQYF
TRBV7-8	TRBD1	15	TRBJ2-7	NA	TGTGCCAGCAGAGCAGACAGGGCTAGCTCCTACGAGCAGTACTTC	CASRADRASSYEQYF
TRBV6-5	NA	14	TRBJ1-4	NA	TGTGCCAGCAGTTACTCCAGGGGTAATGAAAAACTGTTTTTT	CASSYSRGNEKLFF
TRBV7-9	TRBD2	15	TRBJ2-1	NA	TGTGCCAGCAGCTTACGTCTAGCGGGGCACAATGAGCAGTTCTTC	CASSLRLAGHNEQFF
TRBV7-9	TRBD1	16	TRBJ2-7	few	TGTGCCAGCAGCTTTTCGACAGGGGAACCTTCCTACGAGCAGTACTTC	CASSFSTGEPSYEQYF
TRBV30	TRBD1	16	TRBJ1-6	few	TGTGCCTGGAGTGTACGGGCAGGGGGGAATAATTCACCCCTCCACTTT	CAWSVRAGGNNSPLHF
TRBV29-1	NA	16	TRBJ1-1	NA	TGCAGCGTTGCGGCAGGGAGGAGTGGGTCGAACACTGAAGCTTTCTTT	CSVAAGRSGSNTEAFF
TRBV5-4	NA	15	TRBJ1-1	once	TGTGCCAGCAGCTTGGGGGGGGGTATGAACACTGAAGCTTTCTTT	CASSLGGGMNTEAFF